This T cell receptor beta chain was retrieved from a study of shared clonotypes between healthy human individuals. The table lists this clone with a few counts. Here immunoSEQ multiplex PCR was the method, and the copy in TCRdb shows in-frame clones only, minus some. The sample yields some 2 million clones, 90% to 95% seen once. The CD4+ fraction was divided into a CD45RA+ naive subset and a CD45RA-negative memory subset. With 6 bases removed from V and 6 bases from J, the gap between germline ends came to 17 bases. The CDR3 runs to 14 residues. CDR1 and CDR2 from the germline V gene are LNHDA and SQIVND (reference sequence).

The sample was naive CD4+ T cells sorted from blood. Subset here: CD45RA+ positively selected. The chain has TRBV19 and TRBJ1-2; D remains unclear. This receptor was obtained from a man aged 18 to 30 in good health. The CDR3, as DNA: TGTGCCAGTAGCCTTGGACCCTGGGGAGATGGCTACACCTTC. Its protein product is CASSLGPWGDGYTF.